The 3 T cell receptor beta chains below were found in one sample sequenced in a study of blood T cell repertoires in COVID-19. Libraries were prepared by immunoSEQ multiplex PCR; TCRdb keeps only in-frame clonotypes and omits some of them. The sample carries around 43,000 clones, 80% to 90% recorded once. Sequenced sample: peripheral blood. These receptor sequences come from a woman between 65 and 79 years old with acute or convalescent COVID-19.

CDR3 in DNA: TGTGCCAGCAGCTTGAGGGACAGATACATTCAGTACTTC. Translation gives CASSLRDRYIQYF. This sequence joins TRBV5-6 and TRBJ2-4; 7 nucleotides line up with TRBD1. The CDR3 is 13 residues long. The V and J ends lost 1 base and 8 bases, in that order; junction bases with no gene match: 3. Germline CDR1 SGHDT, CDR2 YYEEEE.

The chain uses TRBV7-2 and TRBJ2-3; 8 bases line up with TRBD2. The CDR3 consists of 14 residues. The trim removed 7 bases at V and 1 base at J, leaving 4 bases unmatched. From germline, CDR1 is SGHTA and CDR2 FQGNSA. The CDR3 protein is CASTPTSGTDTQYF. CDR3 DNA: TGTGCCAGCACCCCGACTAGCGGCACAGATACGCAGTATTTT.

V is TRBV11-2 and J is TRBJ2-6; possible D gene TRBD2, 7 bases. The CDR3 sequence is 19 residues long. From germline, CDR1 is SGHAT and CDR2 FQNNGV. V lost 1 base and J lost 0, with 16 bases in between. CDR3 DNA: TGTGCCAGCAGCTTAGTTTTCCGCCGGGGGGCCTCTGGGGCCAACGTCCTGACTTTC. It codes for CASSLVFRRGASGANVLTF.